The 8 T cell receptor beta chains below all came from one sample that was sequenced in a study of OX40 agonist ivuxolimab in advanced cancers. Using immunoSEQ multiplex PCR, the repertoire was profiled, and TCRdb retains in-frame clones only, with some absent. Seen here are about 77,000 clones, 85% to 90% observed once, and the top ten hold around 2.4%. The sequencing used CD4+ or CD8+ T cells sorted from blood, collected in a trial of the OX40 agonist ivuxolimab. These receptors all come from an adult with an advanced solid tumor such as melanoma, head and neck, liver or kidney cancer.

The genes are TRBV7-9 and TRBJ1-2; D uncertain. V dropped 5 bases and J dropped 0 bases, with 10 bases sitting between them. Germline V gene data show CDR1 as SEHNR and CDR2 as FQNEAQ (reference sequence). The CDR3 is made up of 14 amino acids. The CDR3 coding sequence is TGTGCCAGCAGCCCCACTGGACCTAACTATGGCTACACCTTC. Translated: CASSPTGPNYGYTF.

The V call is TRBV9, the J call TRBJ1-2; the D gene is possibly TRBD1 (5 bases). This CDR3 spans 13 amino acids. Looked up from germline, CDR1 is SGDLS and CDR2 is YYNGEE. V was cut by 0 bases and J by 8 bases, with 11 bases left in between. The CDR3 DNA follows: TGTGCCAGCAGCGTAGTGCCTGGGACGGGCTACACCTTC. This gives the protein CASSVVPGTGYTF.

The rearrangement links TRBV7-2 to TRBJ2-5, with unresolved D. V lost 3 bases and J 5 bases, leaving 16 bases between the germline ends. CDR3 length: 15 residues. Germline CDR1 and CDR2: SGHTA and FQGNSA. The CDR3 spells CASSFAHSLGETQYF. Here the CDR3 DNA reads TGTGCCAGCAGCTTCGCCCATAGCCTGGGGGAGACCCAGTACTTC.

This clone was observed a single time. This rearrangement joins TRBV28 to TRBJ2-1, with TRBD2 identical over 8 bases. Trimming removed 1 base from V and 9 bases from J; junction bases left unmatched: 5. The CDR3 contains 14 residues. CDR1 and CDR2 from the germline V gene are MDHEN and SYDVKM. This CDR3 is CASSLSGRAGEQFF. CDR3 in DNA: TGTGCCAGCAGTTTATCCGGGAGGGCGGGTGAGCAGTTCTTC. The whole variable domain, remainder taken from reference TRBV28 and TRBJ2-1, is DVKVTQSSRYLVKRTGEKVFLECVQDMDHENMFWYRQDPGLGLRLIYFSYDVKMKEKGDIPEGYSVSREKKERFSLILESASTNQTSMYLCASSLSGRAGEQFFGPGTRLTVL.

This rearrangement joins TRBV28 to TRBJ1-5; perhaps TRBD1 as D (5 bases). Germline V gene sequence: CDR1 MDHEN, CDR2 SYDVKM. Trimming stripped 6 bases from V and 6 bases from J, with 24 bases between. There are 17 residues in the CDR3. CDR3 residues: CASSWAFRVSQGQPQHF. CDR3 nucleotide sequence: TGTGCCAGCAGCTGGGCCTTCAGGGTATCCCAAGGTCAGCCCCAGCATTTT.

This clone was found once. The V and J genes are TRBV19 and TRBJ1-5, with 7 bases aligning to TRBD1. CDR1 and CDR2 (germline): LNHDA, SQIVND (reference sequence). V trimming: 5 bases; J trimming: 10 bases; junction bases outside the gene matches: 14. The CDR3 spans 15 residues. The CDR3 protein is CASSVATGANYPQHF. CDR3 DNA: TGTGCCAGTAGTGTCGCAACAGGGGCGAACTATCCCCAGCATTTT.

The CDR3 is CASSPGVGAGANVLTF. CDR3 DNA: TGTGCCAGCAGCCCCGGGGTGGGGGCCGGGGCCAACGTCCTGACTTTC. The rearrangement uses TRBV9 and TRBJ2-6; perhaps TRBD1 as D (6 bases). This CDR3 has 16 residues. Trimming took off 4 bases at V and 4 bases at J, with 15 bases between the two ends. The germline V gene encodes CDR1 SGDLS and CDR2 YYNGEE.

The rearrangement joins TRBV14 to TRBJ1-6; TRBD1 is a possible D gene (5 bases). Deletions cut 3 bases from V and 9 bases from J, with 12 bases between. Germline V CDR1 and CDR2: SGHDN, FVKESK. This CDR3 spans 14 amino acids. This CDR3 reads CASSQGREISPLHF. DNA of the CDR3: TGTGCCAGCAGCCAGGGCAGGGAAATTTCACCCCTCCACTTT.